This T cell receptor (beta chain) was profiled in a study of blood T cell repertoires in COVID-19. Measured with immunoSEQ multiplex PCR; TCRdb has only the in-frame clones, and not every one. The sample consists of approximately 470,000 clones, 70% to 90% of them appearing once. This clone has only one observation. The CDR3 runs to 12 residues. Germline V gene sequence: CDR1 LGHDT, CDR2 YNNKEL (reference sequence). V was clipped by 4 bases and J by 9 bases, with 10 bases between them. The clonotype was recovered from a human donor in a cohort sampled during active COVID-19. The chain links TRBV3-1 (or the pseudogene TRBV3-2) to TRBJ1-3; D not resolved. The sequencing input was peripheral blood. In DNA form, the CDR3 reads TGTGCCAGCAGCCCATCCCCCCCCACCATATATTTT. It encodes CASSPSPPTIYF.